The entry below describes one TCR beta chain. Its antigen is not identified. This entry belongs to a study of OX40 agonist ivuxolimab in advanced cancers. Study at large: Three patients, one with hepatocellular carcinoma and two with cutaneous melanoma, responded partially. Study conclusions and caveats: At 0.1 to 3.0 mg/kg and by week 6, clonal expansion occurred in CD4+ and CD8+ blood T cells.

This CDR3 is built from 12 residues. CDR1 MNHNS and CDR2 SASEGT come from the germline V gene. Trimming removed 7 bases at V and 0 bases at J, with 6 bases between. Profiled with immunoSEQ multiplex PCR; TCRdb holds only in-frame clones, not every one. The sample holds 35,000 to 45,000 clones; around 87% are singletons and the top ten take 4.7%. This sequence joins TRBV6-1 and TRBJ1-1, with a weak D call TRBD1 (5 bases). This specimen was CD4+ or CD8+ T cells sorted from blood, taken in a trial of the OX40 agonist ivuxolimab. The receptor was isolated from an adult with an advanced solid tumor such as melanoma, head and neck, liver or kidney cancer. The CDR3 protein is CASTGMNTEAFF. The CDR3, as DNA: TGTGCCAGCACAGGGATGAACACTGAAGCTTTCTTT.